These 32 T cell receptor beta chains originate from one sample sequenced in a study of blood T cell repertoires in COVID-19 (dated by TCRdb to 2018 to 2021). The library was generated by the immunoSEQ multiplex PCR assay. Imported from immuneACCESS, the table was reduced by TCRdb to in-frame sequences with V and J called. These copies leave out some clones; in studies compared against another copy, an unresolved V gene accounts for under half, and the cause of the remainder is not known. The sample has 40,000 to 65,000 clones on record, roughly 79% of them singletons. Under 15% of the sample is held by the ten biggest clonotypes. The sample comprised peripheral blood. The receptors originated from a human donor with active or convalescent COVID-19. The donor label of this sample is uncertain.

This clone was observed a few times. The V gene is TRBV24-1, the J gene TRBJ2-3, with TRBD1 as a possible D gene (5 bases). The V end lost 7 bases, the J end lost 1 base, and 8 bases lay between the germline ends. Germline lookup yields CDR1 KGHDR and CDR2 SFDVKD. This CDR3 has 13 residues. CDR3 in DNA: TGTGCCACCAGGGGGCGCCGCACAGATACGCAGTATTTT. This encodes CATRGRRTDTQYF.

The genes are TRBV18 and TRBJ1-5; 11 bases are shared with TRBD1. V dropped 6 bases and J dropped 5; count of bases not matched to a gene: 9. Per germline, CDR1 KGHSH and CDR2 LQKENI. The CDR3 runs 16 residues. The CDR3, as DNA: TGTGCCAGCTCGCCAACCGGGACAGGGGGAGATCAGCCCCAGCATTTT. Amino acids: CASSPTGTGGDQPQHF.

The chain recombines TRBV7-3 with TRBJ2-7, with D possibly matching TRBD1 (5 bases). V was clipped by 0 bases and J by 0 bases, with 15 bases between them. The CDR3 extends over 17 amino acids. The V gene's germline CDR1 is SGHTA and CDR2 FQGTGA. The CDR3 loop reads CASSLTKGQRSSYEQYF. DNA for the CDR3: TGTGCCAGCAGCTTAACGAAGGGGCAGAGGAGCTCCTACGAGCAGTACTTC.

This clone has just a few counts. This chain joins TRBV25-1 and TRBJ2-1, with 7 bases matching TRBD1. J was trimmed by 8 bases and V by 1 base; bases with no gene match: 5. The CDR3 length is 14 residues. Germline-derived CDR1 and CDR2 are MGHDK and SYGVNS. The CDR3, as DNA: TGTGCCAGCAGTGAATTTAAGGGGGCCCATGAGCAGTTCTTC. It encodes CASSEFKGAHEQFF.

V and J are TRBV28 and TRBJ2-1; possible D gene TRBD2, 6 bases. CDR1 is MDHEN and CDR2 is SYDVKM in the germline V gene. Trimming left V 3 bases short and J 13 bases short, with 16 bases between. This CDR3 comprises 13 residues. The CDR3 DNA follows: TGTGCCAGCAGTTTGCCCATACTAGCTGGACAGTTCTTC. Translating it yields CASSLPILAGQFF.

This chain connects TRBV7-9 to TRBJ2-1; 9 nucleotides match TRBD2. The junction had 10 bases not matched to a gene; V was cut back by 5 bases and J by 8 bases. This CDR3 has 15 amino acids. The V gene's germline CDR1 is SEHNR and CDR2 FQNEAQ (reference sequence). The CDR3 nucleotides are TGTGCCAGCAGCCTGGGACTAGCCAAGGGGTATGAGCAGTTCTTC. Translating it yields CASSLGLAKGYEQFF.

V is TRBV28 and J is TRBJ2-3; TRBD1 agrees at 7 bases. The CDR3 length is 14 residues. With 8 bases clipped from V and 3 bases from J, the junction kept 8 bases outside the gene matches. Germline V lookup: CDR1 MDHEN, CDR2 SYDVKM. The CDR3 DNA reads as TGTGCCAGCCTTTCGACAGGGAGAACAGATACGCAGTATTTT. This sequence encodes CASLSTGRTDTQYF.

V usage is TRBV7-6 and J usage is TRBJ2-1, with 14 bases fitting TRBD2. The CDR3 runs 17 residues. Germline trimming cut 1 base from V and 7 bases from J; bases unmatched to any gene: 6. CDR1 and CDR2 (germline): SGHVS, FNYEAQ. The CDR3 sequence is CASSLGTSGGRGNEQFF. The CDR3 DNA reads TGTGCCAGCAGCTTAGGGACTAGCGGGGGGAGGGGGAATGAGCAGTTCTTC.

This clone is medium-sized in the sample. The rearrangement uses TRBV10-1 and TRBJ1-1; D unresolved. V was shortened by 7 bases and J by 1 base, with 10 bases between the two germline ends. Germline V CDR1 and CDR2: WNHNN, SYGVQD (reference sequence). The CDR3 is 13 residues long. The CDR3 sequence: CASKSSPNTEAFF. Written as DNA, the CDR3 is TGCGCCAGCAAATCGTCCCCGAACACTGAAGCTTTCTTT.

The chain recombines TRBV4-1 with TRBJ2-2, with TRBD2 identical over 8 bases. The CDR3 length is 15 residues. CDR1 is MGHRA, CDR2 YSYEKL, per germline. DNA for the CDR3: TGCCCCCCCAGCCTGTCCGGGGGGGGGCCCGGGGAGCTGTTTTTT. Amino acid sequence: CPPSLSGGGPGELFF.

This clone is categorized as medium-sized. This same CDR3 is encoded by further DNA sequences in the sample. The CDR3 spells CASSHQGYQPQHF. The CDR3 nucleotides read TGTGCCAGCAGCCACCAGGGCTATCAGCCCCAGCATTTT. The rearrangement uses TRBV3-1 (or the pseudogene TRBV3-2) and TRBJ1-5, with a weak D call TRBD1 (5 bases). The CDR3 spans 13 residues. V lost 3 bases and J lost 5, with 8 bases in between. Per the germline V gene, CDR1 is LGHDT and CDR2 is YNNKEL (reference sequence).

The chain employs TRBV5-6 and TRBJ1-2; D may be TRBD1 (6 bases). The CDR3 has 15 residues. Germline V CDR1 and CDR2: SGHDT, YYEEEE. V lost 1 base to trimming and J lost 4 bases, with 14 bases between them. The CDR3 coding sequence is TGTGCCAGCAGCTTGCGCGGACAGCTCCCCTATGGCTACACCTTC. Translation: CASSLRGQLPYGYTF.

The rearrangement links TRBV18 to TRBJ1-2; D call uncertain. Trimming stripped 5 bases from V and 5 bases from J, with 15 bases between. The germline CDR1 and CDR2 sequences are KGHSH and LQKENI. CDR3 length: 14 residues. CDR3 amino acids: CASSSDSGGYGYTF. CDR3 in DNA: TGTGCCAGCTCATCCGACTCAGGCGGGTATGGCTACACCTTC.

The rearrangement uses TRBV19 and TRBJ2-7; TRBD2 agrees at 9 bases. CDR3 length equals 11 residues. Germline V gives CDR1 LNHDA, CDR2 SQIVND (reference sequence). The CDR3 DNA reads as TGTGCAAGCGGGAGGACCTACGAGCAGTACTTC. This codes for CASGRTYEQYF.

This chain uses TRBV28 with TRBJ2-1; 7 positions match TRBD2. CDR1 and CDR2 from the germline V gene are MDHEN and SYDVKM. The CDR3 spans 15 residues. The V gene end was trimmed by 5 bases and the J gene end by 4 bases; junction bases not matched to a gene: 8. The CDR3 sequence is CASSPRTSRYNEQFF. CDR3 nucleotides: TGTGCCAGCAGTCCTCGGACTAGTAGGTACAATGAGCAGTTCTTC. The full variable domain, its missing parts supplied by reference TRBV28 and TRBJ2-1, is DVKVTQSSRYLVKRTGEKVFLECVQDMDHENMFWYRQDPGLGLRLIYFSYDVKMKEKGDIPEGYSVSREKKERFSLILESASTNQTSMYLCASSPRTSRYNEQFFGPGTRLTVL.

The chain joins TRBV7-2 to TRBJ2-1, with 12 bases aligning to TRBD2. V was clipped by 0 bases and J by 8 bases; unmatched bases: 8. The CDR3 consists of 17 residues. Germline CDR1 SGHTA, CDR2 FQGNSA. CDR3 nucleotide sequence: TGTGCCAGCAGCTTAGCTGGGTCTAGCGGGAGGGCGGATGAGCAGTTCTTC. Protein sequence: CASSLAGSSGRADEQFF.

This clone appeared a single time. The rearrangement links TRBV19 to TRBJ1-4; unclear D gene. With 5 bases removed from V and 0 bases from J, the gap between germline ends came to 7 bases. Germline V lookup: CDR1 LNHDA, CDR2 SQIVND (reference sequence). This CDR3 contains 14 residues. CDR3 amino acids: CASSQQTTNEKLFF. For the CDR3, the DNA is TGTGCCAGTAGTCAACAGACAACTAATGAAAAACTGTTTTTT.

In this sample, this clone turned up once. Sequence at one end of the junction differs from germline and may be a read error. The chain links TRBV3-1 (or the pseudogene TRBV3-2) to TRBJ1-2; 7 nucleotides line up with TRBD1. The germline V gene has CDR1 LGHDT and CDR2 YNNKEL (reference sequence). This CDR3 contains 14 residues. For the CDR3, the DNA is TGTGCCAGCACCCAAGGGGGCGGCGCCTATGGCTACACCTTC. Translating it yields CASTQGGGAYGYTF.

The chain uses TRBV18 and TRBJ1-1, with 8 bases matching TRBD1. Germline V gene lookup returns CDR1 KGHSH and CDR2 LQKENI. The V gene end was trimmed by 5 bases and the J gene end by 3 bases; junction bases not matched to a gene: 5. The CDR3 sequence is 14 residues long. For the CDR3, the DNA is TGTGCCAGCTCATCCGGACAGGGATACACTGAAGCTTTCTTT. It specifies CASSSGQGYTEAFF.

The chain employs TRBV18 and TRBJ1-1; D gene uncertain. Per the germline V gene, CDR1 is KGHSH and CDR2 is LQKENI. V lost 0 bases and J 8 bases, leaving 16 bases between the germline ends. The length of the CDR3 is 15 residues. The CDR3 loop is CASSPPSSRSAEAFF. The DNA of the CDR3 is TGTGCCAGCTCACCACCTTCCTCCCGAAGCGCCGAAGCTTTCTTT.

This sequence joins TRBV25-1 and TRBJ1-1; tentatively, D is TRBD1 (6 bases). V was shortened by 6 bases and J by 6 bases, with 8 bases between the two germline ends. Germline loops: CDR1 MGHDK, CDR2 SYGVNS. The CDR3 extends over 11 amino acids. DNA for the CDR3: TGTGCCAGCAGGGGGGGGCCTGAAGCTTTCTTT. It codes for CASRGGPEAFF. Based on the CDR3 plus reference TRBV25-1 and TRBJ1-1, the full variable domain is EADIYQTPRYLVIGTGKKITLECSQTMGHDKMYWYQQDPGMELHLIHYSYGVNSTEKGDLSSESTVSRIRTEHFPLTLESARPSHTSQYLCASRGGPEAFFGQGTRLTVV.

The V gene is TRBV18, the J gene TRBJ2-7; TRBD1 aligns across 8 bases. The CDR3 is 19 amino acids. V lost 3 bases, J lost 1 base, and 17 bases stayed unmatched. The germline gives CDR1 KGHSH, CDR2 LQKENI. CDR3 nucleotide sequence: TGTGCCAGCTCACCCTCCCCCGGACAGGGACAGCTGCTGTCCTACGAGCAGTACTTC. Amino acid sequence: CASSPSPGQGQLLSYEQYF. The variable domain in full, completed from reference TRBV18 and TRBJ2-7, reads NAGVMQNPRHLVRRRGQEARLRCSPMKGHSHVYWYRQLPEEGLKFMVYLQKENIIDESGMPKERFSAEFPKEGPSILRIQQVVRGDSAAYFCASSPSPGQGQLLSYEQYFGPGTRLTVT.

The V call is TRBV6-2 or TRBV6-3, the J call TRBJ2-1, with 7 bases identical to TRBD1. The CDR3 contains 14 residues. V trimming: 7 bases; J trimming: 1 base; junction bases outside the gene matches: 4. CDR1 is MNHEY, CDR2 SVGEGT, per germline. The CDR3 spells CASTPGGSYNEQFF. For the CDR3, the DNA is TGTGCCAGCACCCCAGGGGGATCCTACAATGAGCAGTTCTTC.

This chain joins TRBV19 and TRBJ2-3, with D maybe TRBD2 (6 bases). Trimming pared 3 bases from V and 2 bases from J, leaving 15 bases between. CDR1 and CDR2 (germline): LNHDA, SQIVND (reference sequence). This CDR3 is built from 16 residues. CDR3 sequence (DNA): TGTGCCAGTAGTATTAGGCTAGCGAGATACACAGATACGCAGTATTTT. Protein sequence: CASSIRLARYTDTQYF.

In DNA form, the CDR3 reads TGTGCCATCAGTGCCGGTGATGGGACAGCCTGGGAGCAGTACTTC. Encoded protein: CAISAGDGTAWEQYF. The chain carries TRBV10-3 and TRBJ2-7, with TRBD1 identical over 7 bases. This CDR3 region has 15 residues. V trimming: 4 bases; J trimming: 7 bases; junction bases outside the gene matches: 13. Germline V gene data show CDR1 as ENHRY and CDR2 as SYGVKD.

This clone was counted only a few times. The rearrangement uses TRBV5-6 and TRBJ2-7, with 8 bases that match TRBD1. The CDR3 is made up of 15 amino acids. Germline loops: CDR1 SGHDT, CDR2 YYEEEE. V shed 5 bases, J shed 5 bases, and the junction held 12 bases outside the gene matches. The CDR3 spells CASRQWTGLRDEQYF. CDR3 DNA sequence: TGTGCCAGCAGACAATGGACAGGGTTGAGAGACGAGCAGTACTTC.

The chain joins TRBV9 to TRBJ2-5; TRBD2 matches 11 bases. The ends lost 3 bases at V and 5 bases at J; junction bases unmatched: 3. CDR3 length: 14 amino acids. CDR1 and CDR2 from the germline V gene are SGDLS and YYNGEE. The CDR3 loop reads CASSGSGRAETQYF. CDR3 bases: TGTGCCAGCAGCGGTAGCGGGAGGGCCGAGACCCAGTACTTC.

The table lists this clone with a few counts. The chain is built from TRBV5-1 and TRBJ1-5; TRBD1 agrees at 8 bases. Per germline, CDR1 SGHRS and CDR2 YFSETQ. V shed 4 bases and J 5 bases; nucleotides not matched to a gene: 2. This CDR3 is 13 amino acids long. The CDR3 protein is CASSPDRDQPQHF. As DNA, the CDR3 is TGCGCCAGCAGCCCGGACAGGGATCAGCCCCAGCATTTT.

The chain has TRBV7-3 and TRBJ2-2, with 7 positions matching TRBD2. The CDR3 spans 16 residues. V was clipped by 5 bases and J by 1 base; unmatched bases: 7. The germline gives CDR1 SGHTA, CDR2 FQGTGA. CDR3 in DNA: TGTGCCAGCAGCCGTGGGCTAGCGGAGAACACCGGGGAGCTGTTTTTT. This gives the protein CASSRGLAENTGELFF.

The genes are TRBV5-4 and TRBJ2-7; the match to TRBD1 covers 8 bases. V lost 3 bases to trimming and J lost 2 bases; unmatched junction nucleotides: 4. The germline V gene encodes CDR1 SGHNT and CDR2 YYREEE (reference sequence). The CDR3 runs to 14 residues. CDR3 loop: CASSSGTGPYEQYF. The CDR3 DNA is TGTGCCAGCAGCTCCGGGACAGGACCCTACGAGCAGTACTTC.

CDR3 coding DNA: TGTGCCAGTAGCGATTCCGGAGTAGCGGTCTACAATGAGCAGTTCTTC. It codes for CASSDSGVAVYNEQFF. This rearrangement joins TRBV19 to TRBJ2-1, with a weak D call TRBD2 (6 bases). The length of the CDR3 is 16 residues. V was trimmed by 6 bases and J by 3 bases, leaving 18 bases between them. Germline values: CDR1 LNHDA, CDR2 SQIVND (reference sequence).

This sequence joins TRBV4-3 and TRBJ2-1, with no clear D. Trimming shortened V by 0 bases and J by 11 bases, and 20 bases separated the two germline ends. In germline, CDR1 is LGHNA, CDR2 YSLEER. The CDR3 is made up of 16 amino acids. CDR3 DNA sequence: TGCGCCAGCAGCCAAGACGCGGAAGGTCACGTTCCCCAGCAGTTCTTC. Encoded protein: CASSQDAEGHVPQQFF.